A single sample is the source of the 21 T cell receptor beta chains below, sequenced in a study of cytomegalovirus exposure and HLA in healthy donors. Both 60 Vbeta primers and 13 Jbeta primers went into the PCR. Profiled with immunoSEQ multiplex PCR; TCRdb holds only in-frame clones, not every one. The sample yields more than 95,000 clones, 70% to 80% seen once. Sequenced sample: PBMCs. Every receptor here comes from a middle-aged man in good health and CMV-seronegative.

The V and J genes are TRBV6-5 and TRBJ2-2; D not resolved. The CDR3 extends over 16 amino acids. Germline assignment: CDR1 MNHEY and CDR2 SVGAGI. The V end lost 2 bases, the J end lost 2 bases, and 12 bases lay between the germline ends. The CDR3: CASSYGVAVNTGELFF. The CDR3 nucleotides read TGTGCCAGCAGTTACGGAGTTGCCGTTAACACCGGGGAGCTGTTTTTT.

The V gene is TRBV6-5, the J gene TRBJ1-3, with TRBD1 matching 9 bases. This CDR3 is 15 amino acids long. V trimming: 6 bases; J trimming: 2 bases; junction bases outside the gene matches: 5. CDR1 and CDR2 (germline): MNHEY, SVGAGI. CDR3 protein: CASSRTGDTGNTIYF. CDR3 DNA sequence: TGTGCCAGCAGCCGGACAGGGGACACTGGAAACACCATATATTTT.

This chain links TRBV19 with TRBJ1-2; weak D call: TRBD1 (5 bases). The CDR3 spans 16 residues. Trimming cost V 6 bases and J 3 bases, with 20 bases left between them. Germline V CDR1 and CDR2: LNHDA, SQIVND (reference sequence). The CDR3 sequence: CASRREAGSSYYGYTF. The DNA for the CDR3 is TGTGCCAGTAGGAGGGAGGCAGGGTCGTCCTACTATGGCTACACCTTC.

This chain links TRBV2 with TRBJ2-3, with no clear D. Trimming shortened V by 4 bases and J by 0 bases, and 11 bases separated the two germline ends. CDR3 length equals 15 residues. Germline lookup yields CDR1 SNHLY and CDR2 FYNNEI. The CDR3 loop reads CASSAGTSSTDTQYF. The CDR3 coding sequence is TGTGCCAGCAGTGCTGGTACTTCTAGCACAGATACGCAGTATTTT.

CDR3 region: CASSEVTSSQPQHF. CDR3 sequence (DNA): TGTGCCAGCAGTGAAGTAACGTCGAGCCAGCCCCAGCATTTT. The chain is built from TRBV6-1 and TRBJ1-5, with unresolved D. V was cut by 1 base and J by 7 bases, with 11 bases left in between. Germline V CDR1 and CDR2: MNHNS, SASEGT. The CDR3 sequence is 14 residues long.

The genes are TRBV5-1 and TRBJ1-4, with TRBD1 identical over 7 bases. Looked up from germline, CDR1 is SGHRS and CDR2 is YFSETQ. The CDR3 length is 15 residues. The J segment lost 2 bases and the V segment lost 4 bases, leaving 5 bases of the junction unmatched. As DNA, the CDR3 is TGCGCCAGCAGCGACCCACAGGGGACTAATGAAAAACTGTTTTTT. It translates to CASSDPQGTNEKLFF.

The V call is TRBV7-2, the J call TRBJ2-3; a weak D match, TRBD2 (5 bases). The germline gives CDR1 SGHTA, CDR2 FQGNSA. The CDR3 loop spans 16 amino acids. V gave up 5 bases and J gave up 1 base, with 16 bases separating them. CDR3 bases: TGTGCCAGCAGCCGGGCCGGGATTTGGGGCACAGATACGCAGTATTTT. Encoded protein: CASSRAGIWGTDTQYF. Supplemented by reference TRBV7-2 and TRBJ2-3, the full variable domain reads GAGVSQSPSNKVTEKGKDVELRCDPISGHTALYWYRQSLGQGLEFLIYFQGNSAPDKSGLPSDRFSAERTGGSVSTLTIQRTQQEDSAVYLCASSRAGIWGTDTQYFGPGTRLTVL.

The genes are TRBV5-1 and TRBJ2-5; D is possibly TRBD2 (6 bases). The ends were cut back, 3 bases at V and 0 bases at J, with 6 bases in the middle. From germline, CDR1 is SGHRS and CDR2 YFSETQ. The CDR3 contains 13 residues. CDR3 protein: CASSWDYQETQYF. The CDR3 DNA sequence: TGCGCCAGCAGCTGGGACTACCAAGAGACCCAGTACTTC. Together with reference TRBV5-1 and TRBJ2-5, the CDR3 gives the full variable domain: KAGVTQTPRYLIKTRGQQVTLSCSPISGHRSVSWYQQTPGQGLQFLFEYFSETQRNKGNFPGRFSGRQFSNSRSEMNVSTLELGDSALYLCASSWDYQETQYFGPGTRLLVL.

This chain joins TRBV6-5 and TRBJ2-1, with 9 nucleotides matching TRBD1. With 7 bases clipped from V and 10 bases from J, the junction kept 8 bases outside the gene matches. Germline V lookup: CDR1 MNHEY, CDR2 SVGAGI. This CDR3 region has 13 residues. The CDR3 loop is CASTRQGVGEQFF. The CDR3 region has the DNA TGTGCCAGCACACGACAGGGGGTTGGCGAGCAGTTCTTC.

The count of this clone is one. The chain combines TRBV5-1 with TRBJ1-1; 11 nucleotides line up with TRBD1. The CDR3 contains 14 residues. Per the germline V gene, CDR1 is SGHRS and CDR2 is YFSETQ. V gave up 5 bases and J gave up 4 bases; unmatched junction bases: 4. CDR3 bases: TGCGCCAGCAGTCCCGGGACAGGGGGCACTGAAGCTTTCTTT. This gives the protein CASSPGTGGTEAFF.

V usage is TRBV28 and J usage is TRBJ2-7; TRBD1 might be the D (5 bases). CDR3 length: 14 residues. Germline V gene lookup returns CDR1 MDHEN and CDR2 SYDVKM. Trimming stripped 4 bases from V and 0 bases from J, with 10 bases between. The CDR3 loop reads CASSSADSSYEQYV. CDR3 coding DNA: TGTGCCAGCAGTTCCGCTGACAGCTCCTACGAGCAGTACGTC.

This clone was observed a handful of times. The chain links TRBV2 to TRBJ2-5, with D possibly matching TRBD1 (6 bases). V was cut by 5 bases and J by 2 bases, with 9 bases left in between. This CDR3 is 13 amino acids long. CDR1 and CDR2 (germline): SNHLY, FYNNEI. The CDR3 region is CASSSGQQETQYF. CDR3 sequence (DNA): TGTGCCAGCAGTTCAGGACAGCAAGAGACCCAGTACTTC. Based on the CDR3 plus reference TRBV2 and TRBJ2-5, the full variable domain is EPEVTQTPSHQVTQMGQEVILRCVPISNHLYFYWYRQILGQKVEFLVSFYNNEISEKSEIFDDQFSVERPDGSNFTLKIRSTKLEDSAMYFCASSSGQQETQYFGPGTRLLVL.

The chain joins TRBV5-6 to TRBJ2-4; TRBD1 agrees at 10 bases. Germline CDR1 and CDR2: SGHDT and YYEEEE. Trimming cost V 3 bases and J 8 bases; bases outside gene matches: 2. This CDR3 has 13 residues. This CDR3 reads CASSWGQGHIQYF. Here the CDR3 DNA reads TGTGCCAGCAGCTGGGGACAGGGGCACATTCAGTACTTC.

The chain has TRBV5-1 and TRBJ2-2, with D tentatively TRBD2 (6 bases). The CDR3 contains 20 residues. From germline, CDR1 is SGHRS and CDR2 YFSETQ. Trimming cost V 4 bases and J 6 bases, with 31 bases left between them. CDR3 sequence reads: CASSQLAKKTYGILPGELFF. In nucleotides, the CDR3 is TGCGCCAGCAGCCAGCTAGCGAAAAAGACCTACGGGATACTCCCCGGGGAGCTGTTTTTT.

The chain links TRBV4-1 to TRBJ2-5; 8 nucleotides line up with TRBD2. The CDR3 has 15 residues. CDR1 and CDR2 from the germline V gene are MGHRA and YSYEKL. The V gene end was trimmed by 5 bases and the J gene end by 2 bases; junction bases not matched to a gene: 7. This CDR3 reads CASSRELAGQETQYF. The CDR3 coding sequence is TGCGCCAGCAGCAGGGAATTAGCGGGACAAGAGACCCAGTACTTC.

V is TRBV7-9 and J is TRBJ2-7; D is perhaps TRBD1 (5 bases). The V and J ends lost 1 base and 9 bases respectively, with 13 bases between them. CDR1 is SEHNR, CDR2 FQNEAQ, per germline (reference sequence). CDR3 length: 13 amino acids. The CDR3 here is CASSLGGPQGQYF. CDR3 bases: TGTGCCAGCAGCTTAGGAGGTCCGCAGGGGCAGTACTTC.

V is TRBV28 and J is TRBJ2-2; 9 nucleotides agree with TRBD2. J lost 4 bases, V lost 2 bases, and 5 bases had no gene match. CDR1 and CDR2 (germline): MDHEN, SYDVKM. This CDR3 region has 16 residues. The CDR3 region has the DNA TGTGCCAGCAGTTTAGGTAGCGGGGGCGCCACCGGGGAGCTGTTTTTT. Translation: CASSLGSGGATGELFF. The full variable domain, rest sourced from reference TRBV28 and TRBJ2-2, is DVKVTQSSRYLVKRTGEKVFLECVQDMDHENMFWYRQDPGLGLRLIYFSYDVKMKEKGDIPEGYSVSREKKERFSLILESASTNQTSMYLCASSLGSGGATGELFFGEGSRLTVL.

The gene calls are TRBV7-2 and TRBJ2-7; D gene unclear. This CDR3 is built from 12 residues. The V and J ends lost 5 bases and 3 bases respectively, with 8 bases between them. Per germline, CDR1 SGHTA and CDR2 FQGNSA. The CDR3 protein is CASSLNIYEQYF. The CDR3 coding sequence is TGTGCCAGCAGCCTCAACATCTACGAGCAGTACTTC.

V is TRBV6-5 and J is TRBJ1-6; unclear D gene. Trimming pared 0 bases from V and 2 bases from J, leaving 2 bases between. The CDR3 covers 14 residues. Germline-derived CDR1 and CDR2 are MNHEY and SVGAGI. In DNA, the CDR3 is TGTGCCAGCAGTTACTCCGCCTATAATTCACCCCTCCACTTT. This encodes CASSYSAYNSPLHF.

In its sample, this clone was seen once. V usage is TRBV2 and J usage is TRBJ2-7; 8 bases align to TRBD1. Germline-derived CDR1 and CDR2 are SNHLY and FYNNEI. V lost 1 base, J lost 3 bases, and 5 bases stayed unmatched. The CDR3 has 15 residues. The CDR3: CASSEGVDRVYEQYV. The CDR3 bases are TGTGCCAGCAGTGAAGGGGTGGACAGGGTCTACGAGCAGTACGTC.

This clone has more than one count but fewer than ten. V usage is TRBV5-6 and J usage is TRBJ2-1; D is possibly TRBD1 (6 bases). Per germline, CDR1 SGHDT and CDR2 YYEEEE. This CDR3 contains 13 residues. Trimming shortened V by 0 bases and J by 8 bases, and 9 bases separated the two germline ends. CDR3 in amino acids: CASSLDRADEQFF. The CDR3 DNA follows: TGTGCCAGCAGCTTGGACAGGGCCGATGAGCAGTTCTTC.